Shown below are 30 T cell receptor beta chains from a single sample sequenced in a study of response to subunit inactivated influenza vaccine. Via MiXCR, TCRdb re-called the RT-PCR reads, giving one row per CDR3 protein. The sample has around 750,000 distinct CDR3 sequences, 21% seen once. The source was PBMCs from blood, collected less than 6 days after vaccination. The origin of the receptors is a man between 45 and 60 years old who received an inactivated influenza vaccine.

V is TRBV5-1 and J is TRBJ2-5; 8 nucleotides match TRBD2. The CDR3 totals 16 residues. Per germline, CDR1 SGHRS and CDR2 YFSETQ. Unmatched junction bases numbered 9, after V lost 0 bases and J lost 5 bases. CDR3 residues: CASSLVSGNVGETQYF. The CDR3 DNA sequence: TGCGCCAGCAGCTTGGTTAGCGGGAACGTCGGGGAGACCCAGTACTTC.

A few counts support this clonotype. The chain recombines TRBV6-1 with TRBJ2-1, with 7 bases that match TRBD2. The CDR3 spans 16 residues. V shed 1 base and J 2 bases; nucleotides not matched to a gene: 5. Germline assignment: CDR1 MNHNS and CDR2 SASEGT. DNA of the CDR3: TGTGCCAGCAGTGAAGAGCGGGGTAGTACCTACAATGAGCAGTTCTTC. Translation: CASSEERGSTYNEQFF.

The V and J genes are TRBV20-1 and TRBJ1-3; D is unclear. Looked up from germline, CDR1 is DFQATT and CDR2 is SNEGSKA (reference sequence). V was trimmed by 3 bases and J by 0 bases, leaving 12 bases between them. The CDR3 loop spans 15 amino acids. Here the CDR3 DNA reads TGCAGTGCTAGGGACCGCTACTTCTCTGGAAACACCATATATTTT. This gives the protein CSARDRYFSGNTIYF.

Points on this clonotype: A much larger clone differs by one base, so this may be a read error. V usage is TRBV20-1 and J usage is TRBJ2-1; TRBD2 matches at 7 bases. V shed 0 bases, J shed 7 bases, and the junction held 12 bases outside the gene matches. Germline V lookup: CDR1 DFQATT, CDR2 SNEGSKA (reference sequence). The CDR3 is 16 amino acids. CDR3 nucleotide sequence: TGCAGTGCTAGAGACCCAAAGCGGGATAATCCGAATGAGCAGTTCTTC. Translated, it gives CSARDPKRDNPNEQFF.

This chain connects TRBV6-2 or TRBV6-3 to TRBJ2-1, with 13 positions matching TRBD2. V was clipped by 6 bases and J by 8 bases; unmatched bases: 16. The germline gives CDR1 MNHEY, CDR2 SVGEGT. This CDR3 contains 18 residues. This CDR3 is CASRLGLAGASSIYEQFF. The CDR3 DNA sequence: TGTGCCAGCAGACTCGGACTAGCGGGGGCCTCCTCCATCTATGAGCAGTTCTTC.

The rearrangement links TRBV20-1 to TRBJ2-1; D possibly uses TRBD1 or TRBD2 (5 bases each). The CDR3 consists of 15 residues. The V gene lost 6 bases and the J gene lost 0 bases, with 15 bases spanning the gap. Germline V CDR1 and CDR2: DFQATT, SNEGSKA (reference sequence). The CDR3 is CSAKSGTSSYNEQFF. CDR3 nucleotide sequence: TGCAGTGCCAAGTCCGGGACCAGCTCCTACAATGAGCAGTTCTTC.

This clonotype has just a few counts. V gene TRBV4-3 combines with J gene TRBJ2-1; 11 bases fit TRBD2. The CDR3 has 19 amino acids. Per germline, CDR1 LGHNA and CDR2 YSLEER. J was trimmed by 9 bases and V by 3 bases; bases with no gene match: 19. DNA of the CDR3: TGCGCCAGCAGCCAGGATCTAGGGAGTAGCGGGGGGGCCGAGGGTGAGCAGTTCTTC. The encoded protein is CASSQDLGSSGGAEGEQFF.

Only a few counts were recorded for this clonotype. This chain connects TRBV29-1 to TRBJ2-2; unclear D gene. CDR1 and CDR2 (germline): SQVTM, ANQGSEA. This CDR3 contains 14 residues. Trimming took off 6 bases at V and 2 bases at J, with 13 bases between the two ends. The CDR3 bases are TGCAGCGTGAAGCAAGGCAGAAACACCGGGGAGCTGTTTTTT. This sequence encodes CSVKQGRNTGELFF.

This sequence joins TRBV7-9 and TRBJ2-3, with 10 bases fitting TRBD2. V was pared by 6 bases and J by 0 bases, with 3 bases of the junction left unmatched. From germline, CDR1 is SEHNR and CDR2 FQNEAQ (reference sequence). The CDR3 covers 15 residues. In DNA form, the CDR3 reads TGTGCCAGCAGGGCGACTAGCGGGAGCACAGATACGCAGTATTTT. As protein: CASRATSGSTDTQYF.

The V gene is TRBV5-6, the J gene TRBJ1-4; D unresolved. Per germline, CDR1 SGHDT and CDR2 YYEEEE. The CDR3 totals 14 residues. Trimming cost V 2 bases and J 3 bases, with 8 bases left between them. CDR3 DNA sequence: TGTGCCAGCAGCTTCTCAGTGGCTAATGAAAAACTGTTTTTT. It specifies CASSFSVANEKLFF. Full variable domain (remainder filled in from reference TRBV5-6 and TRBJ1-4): DAGVTQSPTHLIKTRGQQVTLRCSPKSGHDTVSWYQQALGQGPQFIFQYYEEEERQRGNFPDRFSGHQFPNYSSELNVNALLLGDSALYLCASSFSVANEKLFFGSGTQLSVL.

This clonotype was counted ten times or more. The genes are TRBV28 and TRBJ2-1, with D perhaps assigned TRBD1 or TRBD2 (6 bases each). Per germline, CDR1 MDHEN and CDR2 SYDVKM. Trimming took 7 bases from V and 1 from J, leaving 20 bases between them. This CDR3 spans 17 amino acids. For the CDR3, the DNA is TGTGCCAGCACCCTCACACGAAGGGGGAGGTCCTACAATGAGCAGTTCTTC. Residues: CASTLTRRGRSYNEQFF. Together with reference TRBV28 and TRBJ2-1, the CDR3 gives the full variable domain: DVKVTQSSRYLVKRTGEKVFLECVQDMDHENMFWYRQDPGLGLRLIYFSYDVKMKEKGDIPEGYSVSREKKERFSLILESASTNQTSMYLCASTLTRRGRSYNEQFFGPGTRLTVL.

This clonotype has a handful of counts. The CDR3 DNA reads as TGTGCCAGCAGCTCTTGTGGGCATACGCAGTATTTT. Translated: CASSSCGHTQYF. The rearrangement links TRBV21-1 to TRBJ2-3. TRBV21-1 is labeled a pseudogene. The CDR3 totals 12 residues.

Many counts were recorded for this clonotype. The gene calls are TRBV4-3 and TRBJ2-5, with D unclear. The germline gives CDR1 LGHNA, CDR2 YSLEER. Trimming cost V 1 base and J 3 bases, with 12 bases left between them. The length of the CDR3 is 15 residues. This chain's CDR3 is CASSQAVDREETQYF. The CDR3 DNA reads TGCGCCAGCAGCCAAGCGGTCGATCGGGAAGAGACCCAGTACTTC.

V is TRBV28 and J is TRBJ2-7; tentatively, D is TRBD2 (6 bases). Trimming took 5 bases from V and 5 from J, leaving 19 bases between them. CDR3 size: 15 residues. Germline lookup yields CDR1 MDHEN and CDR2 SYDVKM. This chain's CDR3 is CASSLLTGREDEQYF. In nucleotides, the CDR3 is TGTGCCAGCAGTCTACTAACGGGAAGGGAGGACGAGCAGTACTTC. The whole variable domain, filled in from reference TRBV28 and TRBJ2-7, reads DVKVTQSSRYLVKRTGEKVFLECVQDMDHENMFWYRQDPGLGLRLIYFSYDVKMKEKGDIPEGYSVSREKKERFSLILESASTNQTSMYLCASSLLTGREDEQYFGPGTRLTVT.

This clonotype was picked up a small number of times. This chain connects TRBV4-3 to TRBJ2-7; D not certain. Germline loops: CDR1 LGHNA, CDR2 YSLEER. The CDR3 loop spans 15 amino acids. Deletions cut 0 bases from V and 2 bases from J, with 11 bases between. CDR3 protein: CASSQDLPAPYEQYF. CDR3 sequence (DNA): TGCGCCAGCAGCCAAGATTTGCCAGCCCCCTACGAGCAGTACTTC.

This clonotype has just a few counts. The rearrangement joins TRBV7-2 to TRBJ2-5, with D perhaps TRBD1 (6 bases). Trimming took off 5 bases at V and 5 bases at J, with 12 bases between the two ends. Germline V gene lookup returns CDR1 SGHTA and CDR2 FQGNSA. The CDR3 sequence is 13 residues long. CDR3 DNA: TGTGCCAGCAGCCCGATGGGGGCCGAGACCCAGTACTTC. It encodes CASSPMGAETQYF.

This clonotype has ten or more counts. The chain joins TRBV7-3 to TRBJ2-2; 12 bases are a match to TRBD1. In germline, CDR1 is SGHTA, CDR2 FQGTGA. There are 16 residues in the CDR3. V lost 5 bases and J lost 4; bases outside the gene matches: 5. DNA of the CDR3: TGTGCCAGCAGCGCGGGACAGGGGGCAGGCACCGGGGAGCTGTTTTTT. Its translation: CASSAGQGAGTGELFF. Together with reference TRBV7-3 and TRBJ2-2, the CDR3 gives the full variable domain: GAGVSQTPSNKVTEKGKYVELRCDPISGHTALYWYRQSLGQGPEFLIYFQGTGAADDSGLPNDRFFAVRPEGSVSTLKIQRTERGDSAVYLCASSAGQGAGTGELFFGEGSRLTVL.

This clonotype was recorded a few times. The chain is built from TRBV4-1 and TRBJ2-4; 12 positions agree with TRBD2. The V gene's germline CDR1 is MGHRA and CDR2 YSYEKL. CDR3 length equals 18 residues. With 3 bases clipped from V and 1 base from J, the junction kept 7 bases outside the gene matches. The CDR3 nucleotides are TGCGCCAGCAGCCACGAACCCCTAGCGGGGGGGGCCAAAAACATTCAGTACTTC. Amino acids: CASSHEPLAGGAKNIQYF.

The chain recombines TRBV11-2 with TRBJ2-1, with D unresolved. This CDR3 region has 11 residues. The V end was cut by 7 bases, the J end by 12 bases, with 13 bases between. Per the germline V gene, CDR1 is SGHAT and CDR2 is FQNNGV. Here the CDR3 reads CASTFSVRQFF. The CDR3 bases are TGTGCCAGCACTTTCTCTGTGAGGCAGTTCTTC.

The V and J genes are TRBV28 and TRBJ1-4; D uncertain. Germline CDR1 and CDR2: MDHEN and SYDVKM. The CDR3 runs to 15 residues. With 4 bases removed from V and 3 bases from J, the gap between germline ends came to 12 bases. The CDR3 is CASSYELIANEKLFF. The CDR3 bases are TGTGCCAGCAGTTACGAGCTGATAGCTAATGAAAAACTGTTTTTT.

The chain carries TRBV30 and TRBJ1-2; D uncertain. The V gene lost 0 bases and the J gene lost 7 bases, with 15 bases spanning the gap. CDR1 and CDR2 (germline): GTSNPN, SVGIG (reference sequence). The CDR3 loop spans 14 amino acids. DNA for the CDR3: TGTGCCTGGAGTGTAGGGAGGGCAACCGGTGGCTACACCTTC. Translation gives CAWSVGRATGGYTF.

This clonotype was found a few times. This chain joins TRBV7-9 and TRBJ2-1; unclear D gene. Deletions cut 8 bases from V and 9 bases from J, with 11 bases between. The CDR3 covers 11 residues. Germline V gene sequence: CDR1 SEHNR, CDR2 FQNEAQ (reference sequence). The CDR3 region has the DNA TGTGCCAGCGTCATTCTCGGTGAGCAGTTCTTC. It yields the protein CASVILGEQFF.

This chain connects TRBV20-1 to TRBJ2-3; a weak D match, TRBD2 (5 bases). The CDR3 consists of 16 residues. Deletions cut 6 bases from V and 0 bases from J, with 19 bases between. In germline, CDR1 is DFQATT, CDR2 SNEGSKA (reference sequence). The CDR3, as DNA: TGCAGTGCAGGCTCGCGTGGACTTGCGAGCACAGATACGCAGTATTTT. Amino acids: CSAGSRGLASTDTQYF.

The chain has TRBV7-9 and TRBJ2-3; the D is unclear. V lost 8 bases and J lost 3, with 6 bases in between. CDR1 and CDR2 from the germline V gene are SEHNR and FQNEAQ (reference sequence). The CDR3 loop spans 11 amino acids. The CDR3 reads CASQLTDTQYF. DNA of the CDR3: TGTGCCAGCCAATTGACAGATACGCAGTATTTT. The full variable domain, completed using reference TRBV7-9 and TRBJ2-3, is DTGVSQNPRHKITKRGQNVTFRCDPISEHNRLYWYRQTLGQGPEFLTYFQNEAQLEKSRLLSDRFSAERPKGSFSTLEIQRTEQGDSAMYLCASQLTDTQYFGPGTRLTVL.

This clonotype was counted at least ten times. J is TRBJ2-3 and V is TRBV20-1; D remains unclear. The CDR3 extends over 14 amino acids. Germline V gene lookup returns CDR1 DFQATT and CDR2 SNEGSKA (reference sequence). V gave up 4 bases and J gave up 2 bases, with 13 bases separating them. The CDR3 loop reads CSATPRIPTDTQYF. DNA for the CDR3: TGCAGTGCTACGCCTAGGATCCCCACAGATACGCAGTATTTT.

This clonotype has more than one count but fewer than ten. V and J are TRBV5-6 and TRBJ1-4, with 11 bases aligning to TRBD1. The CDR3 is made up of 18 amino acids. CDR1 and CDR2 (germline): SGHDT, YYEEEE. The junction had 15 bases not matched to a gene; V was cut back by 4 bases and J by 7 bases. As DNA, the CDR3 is TGTGCCAGCAGCCAAACAAAACGGACAGGGGGCTTCGGTGAAAAACTGTTTTTT. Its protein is CASSQTKRTGGFGEKLFF.

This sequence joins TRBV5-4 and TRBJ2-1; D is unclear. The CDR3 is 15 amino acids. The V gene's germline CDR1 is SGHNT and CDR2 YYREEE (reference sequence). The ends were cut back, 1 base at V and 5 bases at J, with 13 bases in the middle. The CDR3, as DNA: TGTGCCAGCAGCTTGACTGGTGAGGTCCACAATGAGCAGTTCTTC. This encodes CASSLTGEVHNEQFF.

CDR3 sequence reads: CASSYARPGLAGYEQFF. The CDR3 DNA sequence: TGTGCCAGCAGTTACGCCAGACCGGGACTAGCGGGTTATGAGCAGTTCTTC. This chain links TRBV6-2 or TRBV6-3 with TRBJ2-1; 12 nucleotides align to TRBD2. Germline V CDR1 and CDR2: MNHEY, SVGEGT. The V and J ends lost 2 bases and 8 bases, in that order; junction bases with no gene match: 10. This CDR3 contains 17 residues.

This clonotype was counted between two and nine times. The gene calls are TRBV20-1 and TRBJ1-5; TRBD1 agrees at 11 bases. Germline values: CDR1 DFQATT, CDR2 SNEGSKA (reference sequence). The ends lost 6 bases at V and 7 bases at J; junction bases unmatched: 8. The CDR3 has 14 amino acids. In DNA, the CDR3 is TGCAGTGCCAGGACAGGGGGCGAGTGGCAGCCCCAGCATTTT. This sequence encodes CSARTGGEWQPQHF.

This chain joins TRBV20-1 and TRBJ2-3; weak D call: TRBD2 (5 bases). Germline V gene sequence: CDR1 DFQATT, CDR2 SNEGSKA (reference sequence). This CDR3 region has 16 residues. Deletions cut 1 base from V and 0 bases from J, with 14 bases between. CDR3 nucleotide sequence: TGCAGTGCTAGAGGTTTGGTAGCGACTAGCACAGATACGCAGTATTTT. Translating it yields CSARGLVATSTDTQYF.